The entry below describes one T cell receptor (beta chain). The CDR3 has 14 amino acids. V dropped 4 bases and J dropped 0 bases, with 13 bases sitting between them. Germline V gene data show CDR1 as SQVTM and CDR2 as ANQGSEA. This record belongs to a study of blood T cell repertoires in COVID-19. Sequencing was performed with immunoSEQ multiplex PCR; in TCRdb, only in-frame clones are kept and a portion is missing. The sample contains hundreds of thousands of clones, roughly 87% of which appear only once. This receptor was taken from a man between 60 and 75 years old who had recovered from COVID-19. Sequencing was performed on peripheral blood. The chain carries TRBV29-1 and TRBJ2-7; D perhaps matches TRBD1 (6 bases). DNA of the CDR3: TGCAGCGTTGCAAGGACAGAGAACTCCTACGAGCAGTACTTC. As protein: CSVARTENSYEQYF.